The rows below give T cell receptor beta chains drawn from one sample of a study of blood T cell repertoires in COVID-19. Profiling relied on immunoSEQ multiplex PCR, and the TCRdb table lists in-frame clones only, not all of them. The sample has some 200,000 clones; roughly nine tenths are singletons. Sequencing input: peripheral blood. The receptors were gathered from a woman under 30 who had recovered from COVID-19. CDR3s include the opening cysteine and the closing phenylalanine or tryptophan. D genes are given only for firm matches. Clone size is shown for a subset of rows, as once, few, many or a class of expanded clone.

CDR3 DNA: TGTGCCAGCAGCTTAATGACCGGGACTACCACAGATACGCAGTATTTT; CDR3 protein: CASSLMTGTTTDTQYF; V gene: TRBV7-3; CDR3 length: 16; clone size: -; D gene: TRBD2; J gene: TRBJ2-3
CDR3 DNA: TGTGCCAGCAGCGTAGGTGACAGAAGCAATGAGCAGTTCTTC; CDR3 protein: CASSVGDRSNEQFF; V gene: TRBV9; CDR3 length: 14; clone size: -; D gene: -; J gene: TRBJ2-1
CDR3 DNA: TGTGCCAGCAGCTTAGGGAGGGGGGCAGGCTATGGCTACACCTTC; CDR3 protein: CASSLGRGAGYGYTF; V gene: TRBV4-2; CDR3 length: 15; clone size: -; D gene: -; J gene: TRBJ1-2
CDR3 DNA: TGTGCCAGCAGTCCAGGCCGGGGGAGCTACGAGCAGTACTTC; CDR3 protein: CASSPGRGSYEQYF; V gene: TRBV5-6; CDR3 length: 14; clone size: -; D gene: -; J gene: TRBJ2-7
CDR3 DNA: TGTGCCAGCAGCTTAGGGGCTAGCGGGGTGCAGGAGCAGTACTTC; CDR3 protein: CASSLGASGVQEQYF; V gene: TRBV7-2; CDR3 length: 15; clone size: -; D gene: TRBD2; J gene: TRBJ2-7
CDR3 DNA: TGTGCCAGCAGTTACGCTAGCGGGGTGGGGGAGACCCAGTACTTC; CDR3 protein: CASSYASGVGETQYF; V gene: TRBV6-2/TRBV6-3; CDR3 length: 15; clone size: -; D gene: TRBD2; J gene: TRBJ2-5
CDR3 DNA: TGTGCCTGGAGTGTATCCGTAGACAGAGTCTTTACGAGCTTC; CDR3 protein: CAWSVSVDRVFTSF; V gene: TRBV30; CDR3 length: 14; clone size: -; D gene: -; J gene: TRBJ1-2
CDR3 DNA: TGTGCCAGTAGTCCCAGTTCCGGGACAGGGGACGAGCAGTACTTC; CDR3 protein: CASSPSSGTGDEQYF; V gene: TRBV19; CDR3 length: 15; clone size: -; D gene: TRBD1; J gene: TRBJ2-7
CDR3 DNA: TGTGCCAGCAGTTACTCGCCAGGGAACTATGGCTACACCTTC; CDR3 protein: CASSYSPGNYGYTF; V gene: TRBV6-5; CDR3 length: 14; clone size: -; D gene: -; J gene: TRBJ1-2
CDR3 DNA: TGTGCCAGCACCCAAAGCTTGCGGGCCAAAAACATTCAGTACTTC; CDR3 protein: CASTQSLRAKNIQYF; V gene: TRBV6-6; CDR3 length: 15; clone size: -; D gene: -; J gene: TRBJ2-4
CDR3 DNA: TGTGCCAGCAGCCCGGGGTCCGGGACAGCTTTGAACACTGAAGCTTTCTTT; CDR3 protein: CASSPGSGTALNTEAFF; V gene: TRBV7-3; CDR3 length: 17; clone size: -; D gene: TRBD1; J gene: TRBJ1-1
CDR3 DNA: TGTGCCAGCAGCTCCGGGGAGGGGTATGGCTACACCTTC; CDR3 protein: CASSSGEGYGYTF; V gene: TRBV13; CDR3 length: 13; clone size: -; D gene: -; J gene: TRBJ1-2
CDR3 DNA: TGTGCCAGCAGCCCGGGACTAGCGGGGTGGGAGCAGTACTTC; CDR3 protein: CASSPGLAGWEQYF; V gene: TRBV5-6; CDR3 length: 14; clone size: -; D gene: TRBD2; J gene: TRBJ2-7
CDR3 DNA: TGTGCCAGCAGCCCTCAGACAGTTTTAAGGTCGAAAGGGGGCTACACCTTC; CDR3 protein: CASSPQTVLRSKGGYTF; V gene: TRBV21-1; CDR3 length: 17; clone size: -; D gene: -; J gene: TRBJ1-2
CDR3 DNA: TGTGCCAGCAGTGTACAGCTTAACACTGAAGCTTTCTTT; CDR3 protein: CASSVQLNTEAFF; V gene: TRBV25-1; CDR3 length: 13; clone size: -; D gene: -; J gene: TRBJ1-1
CDR3 DNA: TGTGCCAGCAGCCCCCCCCAATGGTACAACTCCTACAATGAGCAGTTCTTC; CDR3 protein: CASSPPQWYNSYNEQFF; V gene: TRBV9; CDR3 length: 17; clone size: -; D gene: -; J gene: TRBJ2-1
CDR3 DNA: TGTGCCAGCAGCTTAGAGACAGCCACTGAAGCTTTCTTT; CDR3 protein: CASSLETATEAFF; V gene: TRBV11-3; CDR3 length: 13; clone size: -; D gene: -; J gene: TRBJ1-1
CDR3 DNA: TGCAGCGTTGCAGGGGACAGGGGAACAGATACGCAGTATTTT; CDR3 protein: CSVAGDRGTDTQYF; V gene: TRBV29-1; CDR3 length: 14; clone size: once; D gene: TRBD1; J gene: TRBJ2-3
CDR3 DNA: TGTGCCAGCAGACCCCTAGCGGGAGAAAAAACAGATACGCAGTATTTT; CDR3 protein: CASRPLAGEKTDTQYF; V gene: TRBV28; CDR3 length: 16; clone size: -; D gene: TRBD2; J gene: TRBJ2-3
CDR3 DNA: TGCGCCAGCAGCTCGGGACTAGCGGGAAACCTACCCTACGAGCAGTACTTC; CDR3 protein: CASSSGLAGNLPYEQYF; V gene: TRBV5-1; CDR3 length: 17; clone size: -; D gene: TRBD2; J gene: TRBJ2-7
CDR3 DNA: TGTGCCAGCAGCACTGTAAGCGGGAGGCTCCCGAATGAGCAGTTCTTC; CDR3 protein: CASSTVSGRLPNEQFF; V gene: TRBV21-1; CDR3 length: 16; clone size: -; D gene: -; J gene: TRBJ2-1
CDR3 DNA: TGCGCCAGCAGCCAAGCGGGAGATAAATACAATGAGCAGTTCTTC; CDR3 protein: CASSQAGDKYNEQFF; V gene: TRBV5-1; CDR3 length: 15; clone size: -; D gene: TRBD2; J gene: TRBJ2-1
CDR3 DNA: TGTGCCAGCAGTGTGGACAGGGGGTACGAGCAGTACTTC; CDR3 protein: CASSVDRGYEQYF; V gene: TRBV2; CDR3 length: 13; clone size: -; D gene: TRBD1; J gene: TRBJ2-7
CDR3 DNA: TGTGCCAGCAGCTCCCCAGGGATAGTCGGCGAGCAGTACTTC; CDR3 protein: CASSSPGIVGEQYF; V gene: TRBV7-2; CDR3 length: 14; clone size: -; D gene: -; J gene: TRBJ2-7
CDR3 DNA: TGTGCCAGTACCCCGGACAGTCACACTGAAGCTTTCTTT; CDR3 protein: CASTPDSHTEAFF; V gene: TRBV19; CDR3 length: 13; clone size: few; D gene: -; J gene: TRBJ1-1
CDR3 DNA: TGTGCCAGCAGTTTCCAGGTCTCCTACGAGCAGTACTTC; CDR3 protein: CASSFQVSYEQYF; V gene: TRBV27; CDR3 length: 13; clone size: -; D gene: -; J gene: TRBJ2-7
CDR3 DNA: TGTGCCAGTAGTACGCCGGACAGGGGGAGCAATCAGCCCCAGCATTTT; CDR3 protein: CASSTPDRGSNQPQHF; V gene: TRBV19; CDR3 length: 16; clone size: -; D gene: TRBD1; J gene: TRBJ1-5
CDR3 DNA: TGTGCCAGCAGTTTGGCGGGGGCCATTAAAGAGCAGTACTTC; CDR3 protein: CASSLAGAIKEQYF; V gene: TRBV28; CDR3 length: 14; clone size: -; D gene: -; J gene: TRBJ2-7
CDR3 DNA: TGTGCCAGCAGCGCCCCCTACTCCTACAATGAGCAGTTCTTC; CDR3 protein: CASSAPYSYNEQFF; V gene: TRBV9; CDR3 length: 14; clone size: -; D gene: -; J gene: TRBJ2-1